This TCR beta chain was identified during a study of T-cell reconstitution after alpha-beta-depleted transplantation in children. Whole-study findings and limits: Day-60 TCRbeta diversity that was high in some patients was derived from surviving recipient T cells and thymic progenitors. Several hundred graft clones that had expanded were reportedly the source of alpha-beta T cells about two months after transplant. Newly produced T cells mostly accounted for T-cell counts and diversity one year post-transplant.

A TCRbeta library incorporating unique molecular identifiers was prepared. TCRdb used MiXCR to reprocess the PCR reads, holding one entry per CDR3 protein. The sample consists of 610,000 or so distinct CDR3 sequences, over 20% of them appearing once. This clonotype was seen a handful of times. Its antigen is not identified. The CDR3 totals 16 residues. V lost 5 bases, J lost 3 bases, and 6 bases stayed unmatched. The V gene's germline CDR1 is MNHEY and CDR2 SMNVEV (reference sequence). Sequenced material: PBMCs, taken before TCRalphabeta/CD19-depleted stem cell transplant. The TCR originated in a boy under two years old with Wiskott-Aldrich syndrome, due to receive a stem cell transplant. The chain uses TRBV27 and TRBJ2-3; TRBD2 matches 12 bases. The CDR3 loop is CASSGASGRVTDTQYF. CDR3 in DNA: TGTGCCAGCAGTGGGGCTAGCGGGAGGGTAACAGATACGCAGTATTTT.